The clone carrying this T cell receptor (beta chain) has more than one count but fewer than ten. What it recognizes is unknown. The germline gives CDR1 SGHVS, CDR2 FQNEAQ. The CDR3 extends over 15 amino acids. Germline trimming cut 1 base from V and 6 bases from J; bases unmatched to any gene: 3. The data are from a study of OX40 agonist ivuxolimab in advanced cancers. Overall study findings and caveats: The study observed clonal expansion of CD4+ and CD8+ blood T cells by week 6 at 0.1 to 3.0 mg/kg.

Assay used: immunoSEQ multiplex PCR; TCRdb lists only in-frame clones, some missing. Of tens of thousands of clones in the sample, around 85% were seen once. This TCR was sampled from an adult with an advanced solid tumor such as melanoma, head and neck, liver or kidney cancer. This specimen consisted of CD4+ or CD8+ T cells sorted from blood, obtained in a trial of the OX40 agonist ivuxolimab. The chain combines TRBV7-8 with TRBJ1-5; 10 positions match TRBD1. CDR3 in amino acids: CASSLDRTGGQPQHF. The CDR3 coding sequence is TGTGCCAGCAGCTTAGATCGGACAGGGGGTCAGCCCCAGCATTTT.